The next 8 T cell receptor beta chains were all read from a single sample in a study of human T cells and chemical hapten exposure. MiXCR was run by TCRdb on the RACE reads, yielding one entry per CDR3 protein. The table lists about 84,000 distinct CDR3 sequences, roughly 10% of them singletons. Time point: patch test 2, 6 weeks after DPC sensitization. Treatment indicated: therapeutic diphenylcyclopropenone sensitization with weekly scalp DPC. This sample comprised whole blood, obtained in connection with sensitization to the hapten diphenylcyclopropenone (DPC). The receptors shown here come from a woman between 50 and 59 years old with alopecia areata. Some clones in this sample may be carry-over from other donors' samples.

This clonotype came up a few times. This sequence joins TRBV12-3 or TRBV12-4 and TRBJ2-5; D is perhaps TRBD2 (5 bases). The CDR3 runs 13 residues. V lost 3 bases, J lost 2 bases, and 7 bases lay in between. The CDR3 bases are TGTGCCAGCAGTTTCGGGGTTCAAGAGACCCAGTACTTC. Its protein is CASSFGVQETQYF.

This clonotype occurred many times. V is TRBV7-6 and J is TRBJ2-5; D gene uncertain. Per germline, CDR1 SGHVS and CDR2 FNYEAQ. The V and J ends lost 3 bases and 7 bases respectively, with 9 bases between them. The CDR3 loop spans 12 amino acids. CDR3 protein: CASSFAEGTQYF. The CDR3 bases are TGTGCCAGCAGCTTTGCCGAAGGGACCCAGTACTTC. The full variable domain, in which reference TRBV7-6 and TRBJ2-5 provide the parts outside the CDR3, is GAGVSQSPRYKVTKRGQDVALRCDPISGHVSLYWYRQALGQGPEFLTYFNYEAQQDKSGLPNDRFSAERPEGSISTLTIQRTEQRDSAMYRCASSFAEGTQYFGPGTRLLVL.

The J gene is TRBJ2-7, the V gene TRBV6-5, with 13 bases lining up with TRBD2. V lost 5 bases to trimming and J lost 3 bases; unmatched junction nucleotides: 7. Germline V gene data show CDR1 as MNHEY and CDR2 as SVGAGI. CDR3 size: 16 residues. CDR3 residues: CASSRTSGSGYYEQYF. The CDR3 DNA is TGTGCCAGCAGTAGGACTAGCGGGAGCGGATACTACGAGCAGTACTTC.

This clonotype was picked up a small number of times. This chain uses TRBV9 with TRBJ1-4; TRBD1 might be the D (5 bases). Germline V gene lookup returns CDR1 SGDLS and CDR2 YYNGEE. The CDR3 has 15 residues. Trimming removed 4 bases at V and 8 bases at J, with 18 bases between. The CDR3 coding sequence is TGTGCCAGCAGCCCTGGGAAAGGGACGGGGGAAAAACTGTTTTTT. Translation: CASSPGKGTGEKLFF. Supplemented by reference TRBV9 and TRBJ1-4, the full variable domain reads DSGVTQTPKHLITATGQRVTLRCSPRSGDLSVYWYQQSLDQGLQFLIQYYNGEERAKGNILERFSAQQFPDLHSELNLSSLELGDSALYFCASSPGKGTGEKLFFGSGTQLSVL.

This clonotype was observed a few times. In DNA, the CDR3 is TGTGCCGCCGGGGACGGTTTCTACAATGAGCAGTTCTTC. It yields the protein CAAGDGFYNEQFF. The chain has TRBV6-5 and TRBJ2-1; tentatively, D is TRBD1 or TRBD2 (5 bases each). The CDR3 consists of 13 residues. CDR1 and CDR2 from the germline V gene are MNHEY and SVGAGI. V lost 11 bases and J lost 3, with 14 bases in between.

This chain joins TRBV10-3 and TRBJ2-1, with 8 bases aligning to TRBD2. V gave up 4 bases and J gave up 7 bases; unmatched junction bases: 6. CDR1 is ENHRY, CDR2 SYGVKD, per germline. The CDR3 extends over 14 amino acids. CDR3 bases: TGTGCCATCAGTGTTTCGGGAGGGCAAAATGAGCAGTTCTTC. Residues: CAISVSGGQNEQFF.

This clonotype occurred a few times. This chain links TRBV7-9 with TRBJ1-5; D uncertain. This CDR3 region has 12 residues. The germline CDR1 and CDR2 sequences are SEHNR and FQNEAQ (reference sequence). V was clipped by 6 bases and J by 7 bases, with 10 bases between them. CDR3 sequence reads: CASSSRFQPQHF. In nucleotides, the CDR3 is TGTGCCAGCAGTTCTAGGTTCCAGCCCCAGCATTTT.

This clonotype was seen repeatedly, ten times or more. This sequence joins TRBV7-9 and TRBJ2-7, with D hard to call. Trimming left V 5 bases short and J 6 bases short, with 14 bases between. The germline V gene has CDR1 SEHNR and CDR2 FQNEAQ (reference sequence). CDR3 length: 13 residues. The CDR3 nucleotides read TGTGCCAGCAGCCGGCCGGAAAACCTCGAGCAGTACTTC. As protein: CASSRPENLEQYF.